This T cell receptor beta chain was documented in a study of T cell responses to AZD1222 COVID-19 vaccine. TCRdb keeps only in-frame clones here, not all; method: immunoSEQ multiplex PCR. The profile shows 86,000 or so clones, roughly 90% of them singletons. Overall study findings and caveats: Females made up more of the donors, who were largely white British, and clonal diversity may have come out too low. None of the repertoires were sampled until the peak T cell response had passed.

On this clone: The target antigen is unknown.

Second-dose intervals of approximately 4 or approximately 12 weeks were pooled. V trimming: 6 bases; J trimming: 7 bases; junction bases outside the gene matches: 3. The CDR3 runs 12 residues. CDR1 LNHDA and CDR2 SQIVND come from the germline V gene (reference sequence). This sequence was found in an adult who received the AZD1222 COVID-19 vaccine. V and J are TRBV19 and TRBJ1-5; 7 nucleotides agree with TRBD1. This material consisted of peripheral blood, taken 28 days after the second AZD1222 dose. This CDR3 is CASREGQQPQHF. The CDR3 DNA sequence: TGTGCCAGTAGGGAGGGACAGCAGCCCCAGCATTTT.